The clone carrying this T cell receptor (beta chain) was picked up one time. Its cognate antigen is unknown. These data originate in a study of lymphopenia after photon versus proton radiotherapy. TCRdb's table, derived via immunoSEQ multiplex PCR, lists solely in-frame clones and lacks some. The profile shows 55,000 to 70,000 clones, 75% to 90% of them singletons. The study, taken as a whole, reports: Relative stability marked proton patients; photon patients lost diversity and naive cells. Only patients who died were analyzed for survival; proton advantage is unproven.

This CDR3 is built from 14 residues. The germline V and J ends were trimmed by 5 bases and 4 bases, with 14 bases remaining between them. Germline V CDR1 and CDR2: MNHNY, SVGAGI (reference sequence). This chain connects TRBV6-6 to TRBJ2-5, with D possibly TRBD2 on 7 matching bases. The sequenced sample was peripheral blood, obtained from a patient treated with photon-based radiotherapy. The source of this sequence is a man aged 40-49 years with gastric cancer. The DNA for the CDR3 is TGTGCCAGCAGTCAACGAAGGGGGGGAGAGACCCAGTACTTC. Encoded protein: CASSQRRGGETQYF.